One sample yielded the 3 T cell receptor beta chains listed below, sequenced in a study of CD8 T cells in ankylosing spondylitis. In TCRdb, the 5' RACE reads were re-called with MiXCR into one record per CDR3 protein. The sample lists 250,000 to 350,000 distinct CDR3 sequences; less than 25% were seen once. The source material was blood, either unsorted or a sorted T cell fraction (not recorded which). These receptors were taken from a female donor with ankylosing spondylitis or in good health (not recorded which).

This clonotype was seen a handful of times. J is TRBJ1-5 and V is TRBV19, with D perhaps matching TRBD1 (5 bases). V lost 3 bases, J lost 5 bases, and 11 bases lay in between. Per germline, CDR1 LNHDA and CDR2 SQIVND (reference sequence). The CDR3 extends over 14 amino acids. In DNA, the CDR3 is TGTGCCAGTAGTATGTTTGGGACGGATCAGCCCCAGCATTTT. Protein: CASSMFGTDQPQHF.

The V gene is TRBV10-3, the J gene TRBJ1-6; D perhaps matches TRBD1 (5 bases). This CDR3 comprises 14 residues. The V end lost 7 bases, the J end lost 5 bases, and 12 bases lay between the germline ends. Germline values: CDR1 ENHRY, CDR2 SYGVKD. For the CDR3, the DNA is TGTGCCATCAATCCAGGGAACAATAATTCACCCCTCCACTTT. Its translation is CAINPGNNNSPLHF.

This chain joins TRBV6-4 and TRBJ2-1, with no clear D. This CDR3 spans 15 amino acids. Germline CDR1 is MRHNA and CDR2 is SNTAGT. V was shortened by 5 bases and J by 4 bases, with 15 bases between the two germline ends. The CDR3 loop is CASSPIAGNYNEQFF. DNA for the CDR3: TGTGCCAGCAGTCCGATAGCAGGAAATTACAATGAGCAGTTCTTC.